Each of the 23 T cell receptor beta chains below was sequenced from the same sample in a study of beta chain features in type 1 diabetes. Investigators reverse transcribed all isolated RNA, so they sequenced expressed TCRB transcripts. Profiled with immunoSEQ multiplex PCR; TCRdb holds only in-frame clones, not every one. The sample holds around 40,000 clones, over 50% seen once. Sequences were obtained from Tregs from blood. The receptors stem from a young woman in good health.

J is TRBJ2-5 and V is TRBV29-1; 7 nucleotides align to TRBD2. V dropped 2 bases and J dropped 1; count of bases not matched to a gene: 4. Germline V lookup: CDR1 SQVTM, CDR2 ANQGSEA. CDR3 length: 14 residues. The CDR3 sequence: CSVERGVGQETQYF. Written as DNA, the CDR3 is TGCAGCGTTGAACGGGGGGTAGGCCAAGAGACCCAGTACTTC.

This rearrangement joins TRBV5-1 to TRBJ1-3; 7 nucleotides align to TRBD1. Germline V gene data show CDR1 as SGHRS and CDR2 as YFSETQ. The V and J ends lost 7 bases and 2 bases, in that order; junction bases with no gene match: 6. This CDR3 contains 14 residues. The CDR3 reads CASQGGSPGNTIYF. In DNA form, the CDR3 reads TGCGCCAGCCAGGGGGGATCGCCTGGAAACACCATATATTTT.

The V gene is TRBV11-2, the J gene TRBJ2-3; D not certain. CDR3 length: 14 residues. With 5 bases removed from V and 0 bases from J, the gap between germline ends came to 9 bases. CDR1 SGHAT and CDR2 FQNNGV come from the germline V gene. The DNA for the CDR3 is TGTGCCAGCAGCCAGGCGATTAGCACAGATACGCAGTATTTT. Its protein is CASSQAISTDTQYF. Full variable domain (remainder filled in from reference TRBV11-2 and TRBJ2-3): EAGVAQSPRYKIIEKRQSVAFWCNPISGHATLYWYQQILGQGPKLLIQFQNNGVVDDSQLPKDRFSAERLKGVDSTLKIQPAKLEDSAVYLCASSQAISTDTQYFGPGTRLTVL.

The rearrangement joins TRBV28 to TRBJ2-4; 9 bases align to TRBD2. Unmatched junction bases numbered 8, after V lost 3 bases and J lost 8 bases. The germline V gene encodes CDR1 MDHEN and CDR2 SYDVKM. The CDR3 spans 15 residues. Here the CDR3 reads CASSFGGRAGDIQYF. In DNA form, the CDR3 reads TGTGCCAGCAGTTTTGGCGGGAGGGCCGGGGACATTCAGTACTTC.

The DNA of the CDR3 is TGTGCCAGCAGTTCTCTAAGGACAGGGGTCTCCTACGAGCAGTACTTC. Its protein is CASSSLRTGVSYEQYF. The chain has TRBV28 and TRBJ2-7; 9 bases map to TRBD1. CDR1 is MDHEN and CDR2 is SYDVKM in the germline V gene. V shed 4 bases and J 0 bases; nucleotides not matched to a gene: 7. The CDR3 consists of 16 residues.

This clone was seen more than once but under ten times. The chain combines TRBV6-6 with TRBJ2-3; TRBD2 matches 10 bases. Germline V gene data show CDR1 as MNHNY and CDR2 as SVGAGI (reference sequence). The CDR3 extends over 15 amino acids. J was trimmed by 4 bases and V by 5 bases; bases with no gene match: 6. The CDR3 spells CASSLAGDRSDTQYF. The CDR3 coding sequence is TGTGCCAGCAGTCTAGCGGGAGATCGATCAGATACGCAGTATTTT.

The chain links TRBV9 to TRBJ2-5; D remains ambiguous. Germline values: CDR1 SGDLS, CDR2 YYNGEE. The CDR3 has 15 residues. Trimming stripped 4 bases from V and 1 base from J, with 14 bases between. Here the CDR3 reads CASSLTISRQETQYF. CDR3 DNA: TGTGCCAGCAGCCTTACCATATCGCGCCAAGAGACCCAGTACTTC.

The sample holds a few counts of this clone. The rearrangement links TRBV7-2 to TRBJ2-5; 7 positions agree with TRBD2. J lost 3 bases, V lost 2 bases, and 9 bases had no gene match. Germline CDR1 SGHTA, CDR2 FQGNSA. CDR3 length: 16 amino acids. The chain's CDR3 is CASSLTTSQIKETQYF. The CDR3 DNA sequence: TGTGCCAGCAGCTTAACGACTAGCCAAATCAAAGAGACCCAGTACTTC.

The DNA of the CDR3 is TGCGCCAGCAGCCAAGATTCGGGGGACCGAGGGACTGAAGCTTTCTTT. Translating it yields CASSQDSGDRGTEAFF. The chain employs TRBV4-1 and TRBJ1-1; a weak D match, TRBD1 (5 bases). The V end lost 0 bases, the J end lost 5 bases, and 16 bases lay between the germline ends. This CDR3 comprises 16 residues. The V gene's germline CDR1 is MGHRA and CDR2 YSYEKL.

This clone has more than one count but fewer than ten. V is TRBV28 and J is TRBJ2-5, with 8 bases fitting TRBD1. Germline V gene data show CDR1 as MDHEN and CDR2 as SYDVKM. The CDR3 runs to 15 residues. The ends lost 5 bases at V and 5 bases at J; junction bases unmatched: 10. The CDR3 protein is CASSRGRGRVETQYF. CDR3 nucleotide sequence: TGTGCCAGCAGTCGGGGCAGGGGGCGAGTGGAGACCCAGTACTTC.

This clone was recorded a few times. V usage is TRBV5-4 and J usage is TRBJ1-4, with 7 positions matching TRBD1. The CDR3 runs 16 residues. Germline CDR1 SGHNT, CDR2 YYREEE (reference sequence). V shed 4 bases and J 12 bases; nucleotides not matched to a gene: 18. In nucleotides, the CDR3 is TGTGCCAGCAGCACCCGGGACAGACCTCTAATGAAAGAACTGTTTTTT. The encoded protein is CASSTRDRPLMKELFF.

This chain uses TRBV6-1 with TRBJ2-1; 7 bases fit TRBD2. J lost 0 bases, V lost 5 bases, and 4 bases had no gene match. In germline, CDR1 is MNHNS, CDR2 SASEGT. The CDR3 is 15 residues long. The CDR3 loop is CASSPSGTSYNEQFF. The DNA of the CDR3 is TGTGCCAGCAGTCCCAGCGGGACCTCCTACAATGAGCAGTTCTTC.

The J gene is TRBJ2-1, the V gene TRBV5-1; TRBD2 matches at 7 bases. Germline V CDR1 and CDR2: SGHRS, YFSETQ. This CDR3 comprises 16 residues. Trimming took 4 bases from V and 7 from J; bases not matched to a gene: 14. The CDR3 protein is CASSRTAGPVRNEQFF. The CDR3 nucleotides read TGCGCCAGCAGCCGTACAGCGGGACCCGTTAGGAATGAGCAGTTCTTC.

This clone was counted a few times. This chain links TRBV7-8 with TRBJ1-1; no reliable D call. Trimming pared 5 bases from V and 8 bases from J, leaving 18 bases between. This CDR3 has 14 residues. Germline V CDR1 and CDR2: SGHVS, FQNEAQ. For the CDR3, the DNA is TGTGCCAGCAGCCCCTGGGTCTCCACAGAAGAAGCTTTCTTT. Its translation is CASSPWVSTEEAFF.

V usage is TRBV7-3 and J usage is TRBJ2-3; no clear D. Germline lookup yields CDR1 SGHTA and CDR2 FQGTGA. V dropped 0 bases and J dropped 2 bases, with 3 bases sitting between them. CDR3 length: 13 amino acids. This CDR3 is CASSLTNTDTQYF. The CDR3 DNA follows: TGTGCCAGCAGCTTAACCAACACAGATACGCAGTATTTT.

The chain combines TRBV30 with TRBJ2-7; D possibly corresponds to TRBD1 (7 bases). The V end lost 6 bases, the J end lost 5 bases, and 14 bases lay between the germline ends. This CDR3 has 12 amino acids. The germline gives CDR1 GTSNPN, CDR2 SVGIG (reference sequence). For the CDR3, the DNA is TGTGCCTGCCTTCAGGGGGGTGACGAGCAGTACTTC. Encoded protein: CACLQGGDEQYF.

The genes are TRBV28 and TRBJ2-7, with 14 bases identical to TRBD2. Losses at the gene ends were 3 bases for V and 2 bases for J; bases not matched to a gene: 9. Germline CDR1 MDHEN, CDR2 SYDVKM. The CDR3 is 18 residues long. The chain's CDR3 is CASSFTVGLAGGPYEQYF. The CDR3 DNA sequence: TGTGCCAGCAGTTTTACAGTCGGACTAGCGGGAGGTCCCTACGAGCAGTACTTC.

This clone was seen a few times. V gene TRBV7-2 combines with J gene TRBJ2-1; 7 nucleotides line up with TRBD2. V shed 4 bases, J shed 2 bases, and the junction held 5 bases outside the gene matches. This CDR3 spans 15 amino acids. Germline assignment: CDR1 SGHTA and CDR2 FQGNSA. The CDR3 region is CASSSAAGPYNEQFF. The CDR3 DNA follows: TGTGCCAGCAGCTCAGCAGCGGGACCCTACAATGAGCAGTTCTTC.

V usage is TRBV7-2 and J usage is TRBJ2-3; 7 bases align to TRBD1. V gave up 4 bases and J gave up 2 bases; unmatched junction bases: 6. The CDR3 loop spans 15 amino acids. Germline CDR1 is SGHTA and CDR2 is FQGNSA. In nucleotides, the CDR3 is TGTGCCAGCAGCTCGGACAGGCTGAACACAGATACGCAGTATTTT. Protein: CASSSDRLNTDTQYF.

The gene calls are TRBV5-4 and TRBJ1-6, with a weak D call TRBD1 (5 bases). From germline, CDR1 is SGHNT and CDR2 YYREEE (reference sequence). This CDR3 contains 14 residues. Between the trimmed V and J ends, which lost 4 bases and 6 bases, there was a span of 11 bases. In nucleotides, the CDR3 is TGTGCCAGCAGCCAGACAGTCCTTAATTCACCCCTCCACTTT. This sequence encodes CASSQTVLNSPLHF.

The V call is TRBV10-3, the J call TRBJ1-1, with 7 bases fitting TRBD1. Trimming cost V 6 bases and J 2 bases; bases outside gene matches: 18. Germline CDR1 ENHRY, CDR2 SYGVKD. The CDR3 consists of 18 residues. The CDR3 is CAISRSRTGPRNNTEAFF. CDR3 sequence (DNA): TGTGCCATCAGCCGAAGCCGGACAGGCCCGCGGAATAACACTGAAGCTTTCTTT.

This chain connects TRBV5-1 to TRBJ2-1, with D tentatively TRBD2 (6 bases). The germline CDR1 and CDR2 sequences are SGHRS and YFSETQ. The CDR3 is made up of 16 amino acids. V dropped 5 bases and J dropped 0 bases, with 15 bases sitting between them. The CDR3 DNA follows: TGCGCCAGCAGGGGGGAGGTAAGGCGCTCCTACAATGAGCAGTTCTTC. The encoded protein is CASRGEVRRSYNEQFF. The full variable domain, with the rest looked up from reference TRBV5-1 and TRBJ2-1, is KAGVTQTPRYLIKTRGQQVTLSCSPISGHRSVSWYQQTPGQGLQFLFEYFSETQRNKGNFPGRFSGRQFSNSRSEMNVSTLELGDSALYLCASRGEVRRSYNEQFFGPGTRLTVL.

This clone was picked up a small number of times. V usage is TRBV5-1 and J usage is TRBJ1-1; TRBD1 might be the D (6 bases). The germline gives CDR1 SGHRS, CDR2 YFSETQ. The V and J ends lost 0 bases and 5 bases respectively, with 11 bases between them. This CDR3 has 14 residues. This CDR3 is CASSLDRVVTEAFF. The CDR3 nucleotides are TGCGCCAGCAGCTTGGACAGGGTTGTAACTGAAGCTTTCTTT.